These T cell receptor beta chains were read from a single sample in a study of T cells in Graves' hyperthyroidism and ophthalmopathy. TCRdb redid the calling of the multiplex PCR reads with MiXCR, one entry per CDR3 protein. Altogether about 700,000 distinct CDR3 sequences are present, 14% being singletons, with the ten largest covering about 10%. Sequencing was carried out using blood. Receptors originate from a woman between 18 and 29 years old with Graves' hyperthyroidism. The CDR3 runs from the conserved cysteine through the conserved F or W. The D gene is left open where the match is weak. Only part of the rows carry a size: once, few, many, or a class if the clone is expanded.

V gene	clone size	D gene	J gene	CDR3 length	CDR3 protein	CDR3 DNA
TRBV7-2	-	TRBD1	TRBJ2-1	15	CASSPGTGAIHEQFF	TGTGCCAGCAGCCCAGGGACAGGGGCAATCCATGAGCAGTTCTTC
TRBV4-2	many	-	TRBJ1-3	14	CASSQQGGGNTIYF	TGTGCCAGCAGCCAGCAGGGCGGTGGAAACACCATATATTTT
TRBV7-9	-	-	TRBJ1-1	13	CASRNGQYTEAFF	TGTGCCAGCAGAAACGGGCAGTACACTGAAGCTTTCTTT
TRBV19	-	-	TRBJ2-6	16	CASSTVMPSGANVLTF	TGTGCCAGTAGTACCGTCATGCCGTCTGGGGCCAACGTCCTGACTTTC
TRBV11-2	many	-	TRBJ1-1	16	CASSLLRTAINTEAFF	TGTGCCAGCAGCTTACTTAGAACAGCGATAAACACTGAAGCTTTCTTT
TRBV4-2	-	TRBD2	TRBJ2-1	16	CASSQGLAGGSGEQFF	TGTGCCAGCAGCCAAGGGCTAGCGGGAGGCAGTGGCGAGCAGTTCTTC
TRBV20-1	many	-	TRBJ2-3	17	CSARSQGRTRITDTQYF	TGCAGTGCTAGATCCCAAGGGAGGACAAGGATCACAGATACGCAGTATTTT
TRBV15	-	TRBD1	TRBJ2-7	15	CATSRSDREAYEQYF	TGTGCCACCAGCAGATCGGACAGGGAGGCCTACGAGCAGTACTTC
TRBV25-1	-	TRBD2	TRBJ2-4	18	CASSDYTGTSGGKNIQYF	TGTGCCAGCAGTGATTACACCGGGACTAGCGGGGGAAAAAACATTCAGTACTTC
TRBV6-2/TRBV6-3	many	TRBD1	TRBJ2-1	18	CASSDAGTGGWSYNEQFF	TGTGCCAGCAGTGACGCCGGGACAGGGGGCTGGTCCTACAATGAGCAGTTCTTC
TRBV18	few	-	TRBJ1-4	20	CASSPSYRDRLAGINEKLFF	TGTGCCAGCTCACCTTCCTACCGGGACCGACTTGCTGGGATTAATGAAAAACTGTTTTTT
TRBV6-1	many	TRBD1	TRBJ2-7	13	CASSVDRTYEQYF	TGTGCCAGCAGTGTGGACAGGACTTACGAGCAGTACTTC
TRBV12-3/TRBV12-4	many	-	TRBJ1-1	16	CASRLTGRGMNTEAFF	TGTGCCAGCAGACTAACAGGGAGAGGCATGAACACTGAAGCTTTCTTT
TRBV5-1	-	-	TRBJ2-3	17	CASCPMVSTSPTDTQYF	TGCGCCAGCTGTCCCATGGTGTCGACGAGTCCCACAGATACGCAGTATTTT
TRBV11-2	many	-	TRBJ2-7	15	CASSLGPTGDYEQYF	TGTGCCAGCAGCTTAGGGCCAACAGGAGACTACGAGCAGTACTTC
TRBV20-1	many	TRBD1	TRBJ2-3	15	CSARLVGQGSDTQYF	TGCAGTGCTAGGCTCGTGGGACAGGGGTCAGATACGCAGTATTTT
TRBV29-1	-	-	TRBJ2-6	13	CSVEGGWANVLTF	TGCAGCGTTGAGGGTGGTTGGGCCAACGTCCTGACTTTC